The next 20 T cell receptor beta chains were all read from a single sample in a study of T cells after yellow fever vaccination (dated by TCRdb to between 2019 and 2020). According to the study, the label for this sample's treatment or condition signals: live attenuated yellow fever vaccine strain. Library generation was performed with 5' RACE. Sequenced on an Illumina HiSeq 2500. TCRdb reworked the public reads: Q25 trimming with fastp, MiXCR clone assembly, productive beta chains retained. Merged by CDR3 protein, the rows form single entries marked with the most common genes and DNA. Present in this sample are fewer than 650,000 distinct CDR3 sequences, 21% of which were seen just once. Of the sample, about 16% is held by the ten largest clones. Sample: PBMCs, taken around 3 weeks after the first yellow fever vaccination. All receptors come from a young man who received the YFV17D yellow fever vaccine.

The rearrangement joins TRBV30 to TRBJ1-2; no clear D. Germline CDR1 GTSNPN, CDR2 SVGIG (reference sequence). The ends were cut back, 2 bases at V and 3 bases at J, with 13 bases in the middle. This CDR3 is 14 amino acids long. CDR3 sequence reads: CAWSTRRGDYGYTF. As DNA, the CDR3 is TGTGCCTGGAGTACCAGACGGGGAGACTATGGCTACACCTTC.

J is TRBJ2-7 and V is TRBV6-5; 7 bases are shared with TRBD1. Germline V CDR1 and CDR2: MNHEY, SVGAGI. The CDR3 sequence is 14 residues long. V shed 2 bases and J 4 bases; nucleotides not matched to a gene: 5. This CDR3 is CASSYPGQIYEQYF. CDR3 coding DNA: TGTGCCAGCAGTTACCCGGGACAGATATACGAGCAGTACTTC.

J is TRBJ1-5 and V is TRBV27, with D perhaps TRBD1 (5 bases). Germline CDR1 reads MNHEY; CDR2 reads SMNVEV (reference sequence). Trimming removed 0 bases from V and 0 bases from J, with 6 bases in between. CDR3 size: 15 residues. The CDR3 region has the DNA TGTGCCAGCAGTTTATCAGGGGTTAGCAATCAGCCCCAGCATTTT. Its translation: CASSLSGVSNQPQHF.

This clonotype was seen a few times. The chain is built from TRBV6-1 and TRBJ2-1; D gene uncertain. Trimming took off 6 bases at V and 0 bases at J, with 18 bases between the two ends. The CDR3 is 17 amino acids. CDR1 is MNHNS, CDR2 SASEGT, per germline. CDR3 in DNA: TGTGCCAGCAGCAAACGGCACAGACCTAGCTCCTACAATGAGCAGTTCTTC. Amino acids: CASSKRHRPSSYNEQFF.

This clonotype has a count of ten or more. V gene TRBV12-3 or TRBV12-4 combines with J gene TRBJ1-1; D possibly corresponds to TRBD1 (5 bases). V lost 5 bases to trimming and J lost 11 bases, with 21 bases between them. The CDR3 consists of 14 residues. CDR3 nucleotide sequence: TGTGCCAGCAGTCATAGGGGAGCCCTCTTCGCGGCTTTCTTT. Encoded protein: CASSHRGALFAAFF.

This clonotype was found a few times. This chain links TRBV13 with TRBJ1-1; 7 bases map to TRBD1. The germline CDR1 and CDR2 sequences are PRHDT and FYEKMQ (reference sequence). The CDR3 loop spans 12 amino acids. Trimming took 5 bases from V and 8 from J; bases not matched to a gene: 5. The CDR3 protein is CASSAQGEEAFF. CDR3 sequence (DNA): TGTGCCAGCAGCGCCCAGGGGGAAGAAGCTTTCTTT.

This clonotype occurred a few times. The CDR3, as DNA: TGTGCCAGCAGTTTGTCAGGGAACTATGGCTACACCTTC. This codes for CASSLSGNYGYTF. J is TRBJ1-2 and V is TRBV27, with D perhaps matching TRBD1 (5 bases). Trimming stripped 3 bases from V and 2 bases from J, with 7 bases between. The CDR3 loop spans 13 amino acids. CDR1 MNHEY and CDR2 SMNVEV come from the germline V gene (reference sequence).

The chain carries TRBV7-3 and TRBJ1-6; 12 bases map to TRBD1. This CDR3 is 15 amino acids long. Germline V lookup: CDR1 SGHTA, CDR2 FQGTGA. V gave up 5 bases and J gave up 9 bases; unmatched junction bases: 5. CDR3 sequence: CASSLRDRGLSPLHF. In nucleotides, the CDR3 is TGTGCCAGCAGCCTCCGGGACAGGGGGCTTTCACCCCTCCACTTT.

This chain uses TRBV5-1 with TRBJ1-1; D is undetermined. The length of the CDR3 is 15 residues. The ends were cut back, 4 bases at V and 4 bases at J, with 17 bases in the middle. Per the germline V gene, CDR1 is SGHRS and CDR2 is YFSETQ. The CDR3, as DNA: TGCGCCAGCAGCACTAATCGGGGTGTCGGCACTGAAGCTTTCTTT. As protein: CASSTNRGVGTEAFF.

The CDR3 region has the DNA TGCGCCAGCAGCTTCCTCGGCAGGGCTAGCACAGATACGCAGTATTTT. It specifies CASSFLGRASTDTQYF. This chain links TRBV5-1 with TRBJ2-3, with D perhaps TRBD1 (5 bases). Germline V gene lookup returns CDR1 SGHRS and CDR2 YFSETQ. This CDR3 is 16 amino acids long. Deletions cut 2 bases from V and 0 bases from J, with 13 bases between.

The J gene is TRBJ2-2, the V gene TRBV20-1; 7 bases are shared with TRBD2. The V and J ends lost 1 base and 4 bases, in that order; junction bases with no gene match: 6. Germline V gives CDR1 DFQATT, CDR2 SNEGSKA (reference sequence). This CDR3 has 15 residues. This CDR3 is CSARARGLSTGELFF. The DNA of the CDR3 is TGCAGTGCTAGAGCCCGGGGACTATCCACCGGGGAGCTGTTTTTT.

This clonotype was picked up a small number of times. The J gene is TRBJ1-5, the V gene TRBV10-3; 8 positions agree with TRBD1. This CDR3 region has 14 residues. Germline CDR1 is ENHRY and CDR2 is SYGVKD. V shed 5 bases and J 5 bases; nucleotides not matched to a gene: 5. The CDR3 region has the DNA TGTGCCATCAGTCAGGGGGCGACCTATCAGCCCCAGCATTTT. Its translation is CAISQGATYQPQHF.

This clonotype showed up just a few times. The chain uses TRBV10-3 and TRBJ1-3; maybe TRBD1 (6 bases). Per the germline V gene, CDR1 is ENHRY and CDR2 is SYGVKD. V shed 5 bases and J shed 0 bases, with 11 bases lying between them. The CDR3 is 15 amino acids. In nucleotides, the CDR3 is TGTGCCATCAGTCTGACAGGAGGCTCTGGAAACACCATATATTTT. Protein product: CAISLTGGSGNTIYF.

This clonotype occurred a few times. The gene calls are TRBV2 and TRBJ1-4; perhaps TRBD1 as D (6 bases). There are 14 residues in the CDR3. Germline loops: CDR1 SNHLY, CDR2 FYNNEI. V was clipped by 6 bases and J by 8 bases, with 16 bases between them. As DNA, the CDR3 is TGTGCCAGCAGCTCCACAGGGTACCGAGAAAAACTGTTTTTT. As protein: CASSSTGYREKLFF.

This clonotype was seen a handful of times. This chain joins TRBV7-9 and TRBJ2-7; D may correspond to TRBD1 or TRBD2 (5 bases each). Germline assignment: CDR1 SEHNR and CDR2 FQNEAQ (reference sequence). CDR3 length: 16 residues. The ends were cut back, 5 bases at V and 2 bases at J, with 19 bases in the middle. The CDR3 sequence is CASSTRDGQNPYEQYF. For the CDR3, the DNA is TGTGCCAGCAGCACTAGGGACGGGCAGAATCCCTACGAGCAGTACTTC.

This clonotype was detected a few times. This chain connects TRBV2 to TRBJ2-3; no clear D. Germline V gene lookup returns CDR1 SNHLY and CDR2 FYNNEI. With 6 bases removed from V and 0 bases from J, the gap between germline ends came to 4 bases. This CDR3 is built from 12 residues. CDR3 protein: CASRASTDTQYF. The DNA for the CDR3 is TGTGCCAGCAGGGCCAGCACAGATACGCAGTATTTT.

This clonotype turned up a few times. The chain couples TRBV7-2 to TRBJ2-2; a weak D match, TRBD2 (6 bases). This CDR3 comprises 15 residues. V lost 5 bases, J lost 6 bases, and 16 bases lay in between. Germline-derived CDR1 and CDR2 are SGHTA and FQGNSA. The CDR3 DNA is TGTGCCAGCAGCCGCGGAGGGAGAAGGCCCGGGGAGCTGTTTTTT. Translating gives CASSRGGRRPGELFF.

The rearrangement uses TRBV20-1 and TRBJ1-2; 7 bases match TRBD1. This CDR3 has 13 residues. Germline assignment: CDR1 DFQATT and CDR2 SNEGSKA (reference sequence). Unmatched junction bases numbered 12, after V lost 6 bases and J lost 8 bases. In DNA form, the CDR3 reads TGCAGTGCCCCCCCACAGGGGATAGAAGGCTACACCTTC. Protein: CSAPPQGIEGYTF.

This clonotype was seen just once. The rearrangement uses TRBV7-2 and TRBJ2-1; no definite D call. This CDR3 comprises 11 residues. Germline loops: CDR1 SGHTA, CDR2 FQGNSA. V lost 2 bases and J 9 bases, leaving 5 bases between the germline ends. The CDR3 sequence is CASSLYGEQFF. The CDR3 DNA is TGTGCCAGCAGCTTATACGGTGAGCAGTTCTTC.

V usage is TRBV9 and J usage is TRBJ2-5, with D perhaps matching TRBD2 (6 bases). The V end lost 0 bases, the J end lost 5 bases, and 14 bases lay between the germline ends. CDR3 length equals 15 residues. The V gene's germline CDR1 is SGDLS and CDR2 YYNGEE. The CDR3 loop reads CASSVGGVSGETQYF. The CDR3 DNA is TGTGCCAGCAGCGTAGGGGGGGTTTCGGGGGAGACCCAGTACTTC.